These 20 T cell receptor beta chains came from one sample sequenced in a study of T cell clones after liver transplantation. Assay used: immunoSEQ multiplex PCR; TCRdb lists only in-frame clones, some missing. This sample has more than 95,000 clones; about 86% occur once, and the top ten carry about 3%. This material consisted of CD4+ T cells from blood, taken around 49 months after liver transplant. The receptors derive from a human patient who received a liver transplant. A share of the T cells may be of graft donor origin.

The chain carries TRBV29-1 and TRBJ2-5; D remains ambiguous. V shed 4 bases and J shed 2 bases, with 8 bases lying between them. This CDR3 is built from 12 residues. Germline V lookup: CDR1 SQVTM, CDR2 ANQGSEA. CDR3 region: CSVAVQQETQYF. CDR3 nucleotide sequence: TGCAGCGTTGCGGTTCAGCAAGAGACCCAGTACTTC.

The chain links TRBV6-1 to TRBJ1-4; TRBD1 matches at 8 bases. The junction had 3 bases not matched to a gene; V was cut back by 1 base and J by 5 bases. Per germline, CDR1 MNHNS and CDR2 SASEGT. The CDR3 extends over 15 amino acids. CDR3 bases: TGTGCCAGCAGTGAAGGGGACAGGAGGAATGAAAAACTGTTTTTT. This gives the protein CASSEGDRRNEKLFF.

The sample holds a few counts of this clone. This chain links TRBV7-9 with TRBJ1-5; TRBD1 matches 9 bases. Germline CDR1 reads SEHNR; CDR2 reads FQNEAQ (reference sequence). The junction had 8 bases not matched to a gene; V was cut back by 5 bases and J by 0 bases. CDR3 length equals 17 residues. The CDR3 is CASSTDRGPYSNQPQHF. CDR3 bases: TGTGCCAGCAGCACGGACAGGGGACCTTATAGCAATCAGCCCCAGCATTTT.

The chain is built from TRBV6-1 and TRBJ2-7; D remains ambiguous. Germline-derived CDR1 and CDR2 are MNHNS and SASEGT. Trimming removed 2 bases at V and 6 bases at J, with 5 bases between. The CDR3 contains 11 residues. The chain's CDR3 is CASSEKREQYF. In nucleotides, the CDR3 is TGTGCCAGCAGTGAAAAGCGCGAGCAGTACTTC.

The chain employs TRBV7-9 and TRBJ2-7, with 7 bases that match TRBD1. Germline V gene lookup returns CDR1 SEHNR and CDR2 FQNEAQ (reference sequence). CDR3 length equals 14 residues. V gave up 5 bases and J gave up 0 bases; unmatched junction bases: 4. CDR3 nucleotide sequence: TGTGCCAGCAGCGGACAGGTTTTCTCCTACGAGCAGTACTTC. The encoded protein is CASSGQVFSYEQYF. Full variable domain (remainder filled in from reference TRBV7-9 and TRBJ2-7): DTGVSQNPRHKITKRGQNVTFRCDPISEHNRLYWYRQTLGQGPEFLTYFQNEAQLEKSRLLSDRFSAERPKGSFSTLEIQRTEQGDSAMYLCASSGQVFSYEQYFGPGTRLTVT.

The J gene is TRBJ1-2, the V gene TRBV14; D is possibly TRBD1 (5 bases). This CDR3 is built from 15 residues. With 2 bases removed from V and 4 bases from J, the gap between germline ends came to 14 bases. Germline CDR1 is SGHDN and CDR2 is FVKESK. CDR3 coding DNA: TGTGCCAGCAGCCAAAGGGACCGACCTCTCTATGGCTACACCTTC. Protein sequence: CASSQRDRPLYGYTF.

CDR3 region: CASSLRRGDQPQHF. As DNA, the CDR3 is TGTGCCAGCAGCCTCAGGAGGGGGGATCAGCCCCAGCATTTT. The chain couples TRBV7-2 to TRBJ1-5; D is possibly TRBD1 (6 bases). V lost 5 bases to trimming and J lost 5 bases, with 13 bases between them. This CDR3 is 14 amino acids long. Germline V gene lookup returns CDR1 SGHTA and CDR2 FQGNSA.

The chain links TRBV5-5 to TRBJ2-7; 8 positions agree with TRBD1. Unmatched junction bases numbered 2, after V lost 3 bases and J lost 0 bases. Germline V gene data show CDR1 as SGHKS and CDR2 as YYEKEE (reference sequence). CDR3 size: 14 residues. The CDR3 DNA reads TGTGCCAGCAGCTGGGACAGGCGCTCCTACGAGCAGTACTTC. Residues: CASSWDRRSYEQYF.

This clone has a single count. The J gene is TRBJ2-7, the V gene TRBV14; no reliable D call. Germline CDR1 SGHDN, CDR2 FVKESK. V dropped 4 bases and J dropped 2 bases, with 9 bases sitting between them. This CDR3 contains 13 residues. This CDR3 reads CASSPVDAYEQYF. CDR3 in DNA: TGTGCCAGCAGCCCCGTGGATGCCTACGAGCAGTACTTC.

The genes are TRBV7-2 and TRBJ2-3, with D perhaps matching TRBD1 (6 bases). V was shortened by 5 bases and J by 10 bases, with 16 bases between the two germline ends. CDR3 length: 13 residues. Germline loops: CDR1 SGHTA, CDR2 FQGNSA. The DNA for the CDR3 is TGTGCCAGCAGCGAACAGGGCTCGGATCCGCAGTATTTT. Protein sequence: CASSEQGSDPQYF.

The V and J genes are TRBV6-5 and TRBJ1-6; no clear D. Germline loops: CDR1 MNHEY, CDR2 SVGAGI. This CDR3 comprises 14 residues. Trimming shortened V by 6 bases and J by 6 bases, and 12 bases separated the two germline ends. CDR3 amino acids: CASRVAGGNSPLHF. The CDR3 DNA is TGTGCCAGCAGAGTAGCGGGTGGTAATTCACCCCTCCACTTT.

V and J are TRBV27 and TRBJ2-2; D is ambiguous. This CDR3 has 12 amino acids. CDR1 is MNHEY and CDR2 is SMNVEV in the germline V gene (reference sequence). The V end lost 3 bases, the J end lost 2 bases, and 1 base lay between the germline ends. The CDR3 nucleotides are TGTGCCAGCAGTTTCAACACCGGGGAGCTGTTTTTT. Translating gives CASSFNTGELFF.

This clone was recorded once. The rearrangement uses TRBV6-5 and TRBJ1-1; D call uncertain. V dropped 6 bases and J dropped 3 bases, with 14 bases sitting between them. Germline V lookup: CDR1 MNHEY, CDR2 SVGAGI. This CDR3 has 14 residues. CDR3 loop: CASRPPSGYTEAFF. CDR3 nucleotides: TGTGCCAGCAGGCCCCCCTCCGGATACACTGAAGCTTTCTTT.

This clone was observed once. The rearrangement links TRBV7-2 to TRBJ2-5; D is unclear. Germline CDR1 reads SGHTA; CDR2 reads FQGNSA. The V end was cut by 4 bases, the J end by 4 bases, with 16 bases between. The CDR3 runs to 15 residues. The CDR3 DNA reads TGTGCCAGCAGCTCGACCGCGAACGGTGGAGAGACCCAGTACTTC. This encodes CASSSTANGGETQYF.

The V gene is TRBV14, the J gene TRBJ1-6; D not certain. The CDR3 length is 15 residues. The V end lost 1 base, the J end lost 10 bases, and 14 bases lay between the germline ends. Looked up from germline, CDR1 is SGHDN and CDR2 is FVKESK. The CDR3 DNA reads TGTGCCAGCAGCCAAGTCTCCCCAGTCCGGTCACCCCTCCACTTT. This gives the protein CASSQVSPVRSPLHF.

The CDR3 DNA reads as TGTGCCAGCTCACCACGAGTTGCAGGACGGGACAATCAGCCCCAGCATTTT. It specifies CASSPRVAGRDNQPQHF. The chain has TRBV18 and TRBJ1-5; D not certain. This CDR3 has 17 residues. CDR1 is KGHSH and CDR2 is LQKENI in the germline V gene. The ends were cut back, 1 base at V and 3 bases at J, with 16 bases in the middle.

CDR3 DNA: TGTGCCAGCAGCCGCGACAGGGGGTTGATGCCCCAGCATTTT. Translated: CASSRDRGLMPQHF. This chain connects TRBV9 to TRBJ1-5, with 9 bases lining up with TRBD1. From germline, CDR1 is SGDLS and CDR2 YYNGEE. V shed 4 bases, J shed 9 bases, and the junction held 8 bases outside the gene matches. This CDR3 contains 14 residues.

The chain uses TRBV7-2 and TRBJ1-6; D remains ambiguous. This CDR3 comprises 15 residues. V was pared by 1 base and J by 2 bases, with 6 bases between. CDR1 SGHTA and CDR2 FQGNSA come from the germline V gene. CDR3 protein: CASSLGGTYNSPLHF. For the CDR3, the DNA is TGTGCCAGCAGCTTAGGCGGGACCTATAATTCACCCCTCCACTTT. Together with reference TRBV7-2 and TRBJ1-6, the CDR3 gives the full variable domain: GAGVSQSPSNKVTEKGKDVELRCDPISGHTALYWYRQSLGQGLEFLIYFQGNSAPDKSGLPSDRFSAERTGGSVSTLTIQRTQQEDSAVYLCASSLGGTYNSPLHFGNGTRLTVT.

The chain joins TRBV6-1 to TRBJ1-2; D not certain. Trimming left V 3 bases short and J 0 bases short, with 14 bases between. CDR3 length: 16 residues. Germline assignment: CDR1 MNHNS and CDR2 SASEGT. The CDR3 nucleotides read TGTGCCAGCAGTGAGGGGAGGGTCGGAGCTAACTATGGCTACACCTTC. This gives the protein CASSEGRVGANYGYTF.

The chain employs TRBV30 and TRBJ2-1; the D call may be TRBD1 or TRBD2 (5 bases each). V was clipped by 6 bases and J by 5 bases, with 11 bases between them. Germline V gene sequence: CDR1 GTSNPN, CDR2 SVGIG (reference sequence). This CDR3 is built from 12 residues. CDR3 in amino acids: CACDGTHNEQFF. Written as DNA, the CDR3 is TGTGCCTGCGACGGGACCCACAATGAGCAGTTCTTC.